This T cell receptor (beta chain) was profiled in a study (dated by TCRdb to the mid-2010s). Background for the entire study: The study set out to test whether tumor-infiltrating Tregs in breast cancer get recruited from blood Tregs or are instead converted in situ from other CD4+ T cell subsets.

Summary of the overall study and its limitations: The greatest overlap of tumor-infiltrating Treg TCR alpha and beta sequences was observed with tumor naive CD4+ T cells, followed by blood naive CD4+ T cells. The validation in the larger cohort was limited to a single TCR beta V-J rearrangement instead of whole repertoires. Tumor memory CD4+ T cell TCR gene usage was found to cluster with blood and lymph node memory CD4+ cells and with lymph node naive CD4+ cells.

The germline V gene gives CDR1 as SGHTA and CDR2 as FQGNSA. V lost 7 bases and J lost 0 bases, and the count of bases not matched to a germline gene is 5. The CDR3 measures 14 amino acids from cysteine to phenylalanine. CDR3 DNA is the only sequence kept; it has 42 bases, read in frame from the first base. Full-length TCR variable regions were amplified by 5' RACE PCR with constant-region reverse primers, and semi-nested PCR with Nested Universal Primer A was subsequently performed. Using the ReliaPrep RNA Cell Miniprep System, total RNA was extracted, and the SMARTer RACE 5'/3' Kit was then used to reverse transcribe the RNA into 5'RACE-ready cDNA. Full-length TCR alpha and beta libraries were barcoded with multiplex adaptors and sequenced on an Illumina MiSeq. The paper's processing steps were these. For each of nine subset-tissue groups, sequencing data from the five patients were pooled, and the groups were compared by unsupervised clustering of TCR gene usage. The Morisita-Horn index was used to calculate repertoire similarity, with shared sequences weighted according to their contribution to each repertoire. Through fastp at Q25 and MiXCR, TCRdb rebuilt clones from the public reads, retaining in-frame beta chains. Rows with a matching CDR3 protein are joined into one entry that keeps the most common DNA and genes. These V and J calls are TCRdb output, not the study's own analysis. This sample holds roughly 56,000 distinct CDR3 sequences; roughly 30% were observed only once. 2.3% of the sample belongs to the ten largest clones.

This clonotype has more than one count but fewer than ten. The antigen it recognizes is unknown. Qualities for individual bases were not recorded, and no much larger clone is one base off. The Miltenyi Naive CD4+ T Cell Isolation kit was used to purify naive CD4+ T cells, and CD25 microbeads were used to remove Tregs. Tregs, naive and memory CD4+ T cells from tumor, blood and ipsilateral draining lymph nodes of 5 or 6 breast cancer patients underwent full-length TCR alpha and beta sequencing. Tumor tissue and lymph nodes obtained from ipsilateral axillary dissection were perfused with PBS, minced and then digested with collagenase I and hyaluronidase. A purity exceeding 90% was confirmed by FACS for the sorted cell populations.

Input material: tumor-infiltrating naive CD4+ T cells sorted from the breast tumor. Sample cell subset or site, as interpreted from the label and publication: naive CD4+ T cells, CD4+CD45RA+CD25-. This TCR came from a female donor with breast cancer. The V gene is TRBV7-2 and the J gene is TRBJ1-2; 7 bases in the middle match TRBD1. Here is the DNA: TGTGCCAGCAAACAGGGGATAGCTAACTATGGCTACACCTTC. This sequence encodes CASKQGIANYGYTF.